This T cell receptor (beta chain) emerged from a study of blood T cell repertoires in COVID-19. Study-wide background: From T cells, B-cell-depleted T cells, or PBMCs came the material, which was cDNA or gDNA.

Assay used: immunoSEQ multiplex PCR; TCRdb lists only in-frame clones, some missing. This repertoire shows 200,000 or so clones, roughly 87% found once; its top ten account for 7.2%. Living in roughly 23 US areas, the participants were between about 18 and 100 years of age. Looked up from germline, CDR1 is MNHEY and CDR2 is SVGAGI. CDR3 size: 13 residues. V was clipped by 2 bases and J by 3 bases, with 7 bases between them. The sequenced material came from PBMCs or T cells enriched from blood (not recorded which). V gene TRBV6-5 combines with J gene TRBJ2-5, with D possibly being TRBD1 (6 bases). This clonotype was obtained from a man aged 30 to 45 in a cohort exposed to, infected with or recovered from COVID-19 (not recorded which). CDR3 sequence reads: CASSYTGKETQYF. The CDR3 DNA reads TGTGCCAGCAGTTACACAGGGAAAGAGACCCAGTACTTC.